The 30 T cell receptor beta chains listed next were all sequenced from one sample in a study of cytomegalovirus exposure and HLA in healthy donors. This PCR relied on a set of 60 Vbeta primers and 13 Jbeta primers. Repertoires were generated with immunoSEQ multiplex PCR, while TCRdb's copy carries only in-frame clones and drops some. The sample has 75,000 to 90,000 clones; around a tenth are singletons. Sequenced: PBMCs. These receptors all come from a man in his sixties in good health and CMV-seropositive.

The V and J genes are TRBV6-5 and TRBJ1-1; TRBD1 might be the D (5 bases). The length of the CDR3 is 15 residues. In germline, CDR1 is MNHEY, CDR2 SVGAGI. V lost 6 bases and J lost 0, with 14 bases in between. CDR3 region: CASRLYGGMNTEAFF. CDR3 nucleotide sequence: TGTGCCAGCAGGCTATATGGGGGGATGAACACTGAAGCTTTCTTT.

The chain uses TRBV10-3 and TRBJ1-4, with 12 bases aligning to TRBD1. V shed 3 bases, J shed 11 bases, and the junction held 7 bases outside the gene matches. Looked up from germline, CDR1 is ENHRY and CDR2 is SYGVKD. This CDR3 is 15 amino acids long. The CDR3 DNA reads as TGTGCCATCAGTGACACCGGGACAGGGGGCACGAAACTGTTTTTT. Protein: CAISDTGTGGTKLFF.

V gene TRBV7-2 combines with J gene TRBJ1-1; 8 positions agree with TRBD1. The CDR3 is 15 residues long. Germline CDR1 reads SGHTA; CDR2 reads FQGNSA. The V and J ends lost 3 bases and 4 bases, in that order; junction bases with no gene match: 7. DNA of the CDR3: TGTGCCAGCAGCTTCACAGGGGGGGTGAGCACTGAAGCTTTCTTT. Amino acid sequence: CASSFTGGVSTEAFF.

This clone appeared a few times. The rearrangement links TRBV14 to TRBJ2-3; TRBD2 is a possible D gene (6 bases). V was cut by 0 bases and J by 3 bases, with 10 bases left in between. The CDR3 runs 15 residues. Looked up from germline, CDR1 is SGHDN and CDR2 is FVKESK. CDR3 protein: CASSQDGGRTDTQYF. For the CDR3, the DNA is TGTGCCAGCAGCCAAGACGGGGGTAGGACAGATACGCAGTATTTT.

The J gene is TRBJ2-3, the V gene TRBV28, with 7 bases identical to TRBD1. J lost 0 bases, V lost 2 bases, and 2 bases had no gene match. CDR3 length: 15 residues. Germline V gene data show CDR1 as MDHEN and CDR2 as SYDVKM. CDR3 sequence reads: CASSLRQGSTDTQYF. The CDR3 coding sequence is TGTGCCAGCAGTTTAAGACAGGGTAGCACAGATACGCAGTATTTT.

The J gene is TRBJ1-5, the V gene TRBV2, with 8 positions matching TRBD1. The CDR3 extends over 14 amino acids. The germline CDR1 and CDR2 sequences are SNHLY and FYNNEI. V lost 6 bases, J lost 3 bases, and 4 bases stayed unmatched. As DNA, the CDR3 is TGTGCCAGCAGCGCGGACAGGGTCAATCAGCCCCAGCATTTT. As protein: CASSADRVNQPQHF.

This chain connects TRBV18 to TRBJ2-2, with TRBD2 matching over 7 bases. The CDR3 loop spans 15 amino acids. The germline V gene encodes CDR1 KGHSH and CDR2 LQKENI. The trim removed 1 base at V and 8 bases at J, leaving 7 bases unmatched. As DNA, the CDR3 is TGTGCCAGCTCACCACAGCCGACTAGCTCTGGGGAGCTGTTTTTT. Its translation is CASSPQPTSSGELFF.

This clone was observed a handful of times. This chain joins TRBV4-1 and TRBJ1-2; 8 bases are a match to TRBD1. The CDR3 sequence is 15 residues long. The ends lost 1 base at V and 8 bases at J; junction bases unmatched: 9. Germline-derived CDR1 and CDR2 are MGHRA and YSYEKL. The CDR3 is CASSQVDRGEFGYTF. The CDR3 region has the DNA TGCGCCAGCAGCCAAGTTGACAGGGGTGAATTCGGCTACACCTTC.

V gene TRBV6-1 combines with J gene TRBJ1-2; the D gene is possibly TRBD1 (5 bases). The V gene's germline CDR1 is MNHNS and CDR2 SASEGT. The CDR3 sequence is 12 residues long. V was pared by 11 bases and J by 4 bases, with 14 bases between. The CDR3 sequence: CAAFGTLYGYTF. The CDR3, as DNA: TGTGCCGCGTTCGGGACTCTCTATGGCTACACCTTC.

This clone came up a few times. The chain carries TRBV30 and TRBJ1-3; 9 nucleotides agree with TRBD1. The CDR3 is made up of 15 amino acids. J was trimmed by 4 bases and V by 1 base; bases with no gene match: 5. Germline CDR1 GTSNPN, CDR2 SVGIG (reference sequence). The CDR3 here is CAWSGLQGAGNTIYF. The CDR3 DNA sequence: TGTGCCTGGAGTGGCTTACAGGGGGCCGGAAACACCATATATTTT.

The chain has TRBV7-8 and TRBJ1-4, with D possibly matching TRBD1 (5 bases). Trimming left V 8 bases short and J 6 bases short, with 13 bases between. The CDR3 has 13 residues. The germline V gene has CDR1 SGHVS and CDR2 FQNEAQ. This chain's CDR3 is CASRTPGDEKLFF. The DNA of the CDR3 is TGTGCCAGCCGTACACCGGGGGATGAAAAACTGTTTTTT. Complete variable domain (other parts from reference TRBV7-8 and TRBJ1-4): GAGVSQSPRYKVAKRGQDVALRCDPISGHVSLFWYQQALGQGPEFLTYFQNEAQLDKSGLPSDRFFAERPEGSVSTLKIQRTQQEDSAVYLCASRTPGDEKLFFGSGTQLSVL.

This clone has only a few counts. This chain uses TRBV28 with TRBJ2-1; no reliable D call. The germline V gene has CDR1 MDHEN and CDR2 SYDVKM. The V end was cut by 7 bases, the J end by 7 bases, with 23 bases between. CDR3 length: 16 residues. CDR3 in amino acids: CASTSAEVGRRNEQFF. The DNA of the CDR3 is TGTGCCAGCACCTCCGCGGAAGTAGGAAGGCGGAATGAGCAGTTCTTC. The whole variable domain, remainder taken from reference TRBV28 and TRBJ2-1, is DVKVTQSSRYLVKRTGEKVFLECVQDMDHENMFWYRQDPGLGLRLIYFSYDVKMKEKGDIPEGYSVSREKKERFSLILESASTNQTSMYLCASTSAEVGRRNEQFFGPGTRLTVL.

With respect to this clone: This same CDR3 is encoded by further DNA sequences in the sample. This chain links TRBV9 with TRBJ2-2; D is unclear. Germline lookup yields CDR1 SGDLS and CDR2 YYNGEE. The CDR3 has 13 residues. Trimming took 4 bases from V and 4 from J, leaving 8 bases between them. The CDR3, as DNA: TGTGCCAGCAGCCCCCCGGTCACCGGGGAGCTGTTTTTT. This sequence encodes CASSPPVTGELFF.

This chain links TRBV11-3 with TRBJ2-1, with 8 positions matching TRBD2. Trimming cost V 1 base and J 4 bases; bases outside gene matches: 3. CDR3 length: 15 residues. CDR1 SGHNT and CDR2 YENEEA come from the germline V gene. The CDR3 DNA sequence: TGTGCCAGCAGCTTAGGCGCGGGGGGTTACAATGAGCAGTTCTTC. The encoded protein is CASSLGAGGYNEQFF.

This clone was seen only a few times. CDR3: CATGHTVAYEQYF. Here the CDR3 DNA reads TGTGCCACCGGACACACCGTGGCTTACGAGCAGTACTTC. This sequence joins TRBV6-1 and TRBJ2-7; maybe TRBD1 (5 bases). Germline CDR1 and CDR2: MNHNS and SASEGT. This CDR3 has 13 amino acids. Trimming took 10 bases from V and 4 from J, leaving 17 bases between them.

In this sample, this clone turned up a few times. This rearrangement joins TRBV9 to TRBJ2-5; D might be TRBD2 (6 bases). The V end lost 4 bases, the J end lost 0 bases, and 16 bases lay between the germline ends. Germline CDR1 reads SGDLS; CDR2 reads YYNGEE. CDR3 length equals 16 residues. The CDR3 loop reads CASSTRGRPNQETQYF. The CDR3 DNA reads TGTGCCAGCAGCACGCGGGGACGTCCGAACCAAGAGACCCAGTACTTC.

This clone came up a few times. V usage is TRBV11-2 and J usage is TRBJ1-1; D uncertain. Germline V gene sequence: CDR1 SGHAT, CDR2 FQNNGV. CDR3 length: 13 amino acids. Trimming left V 6 bases short and J 1 base short, with 9 bases between. The DNA for the CDR3 is TGTGCCAGCAGATTACTATCGAACACTGAAGCTTTCTTT. As protein: CASRLLSNTEAFF.

The chain couples TRBV5-4 to TRBJ2-7; TRBD1 agrees at 8 bases. V lost 2 bases, J lost 3 bases, and 7 bases stayed unmatched. CDR3 size: 15 residues. Germline V gene data show CDR1 as SGHNT and CDR2 as YYREEE (reference sequence). The CDR3 is CASSFNRGSGYEQYF. CDR3 in DNA: TGTGCCAGCAGCTTTAACAGGGGGTCGGGCTACGAGCAGTACTTC.

V and J are TRBV5-1 and TRBJ1-2, with 10 nucleotides matching TRBD1. CDR3 size: 16 residues. Germline assignment: CDR1 SGHRS and CDR2 YFSETQ. Trimming at V came to 0 bases and at J to 6 bases, leaving 8 bases not matched to a gene. CDR3 loop: CASSLGGRDRGDGYTF. DNA for the CDR3: TGCGCCAGCAGCTTGGGGGGACGGGACAGGGGAGATGGCTACACCTTC.

This rearrangement joins TRBV29-1 to TRBJ1-3, with unresolved D. The CDR3 is 13 residues long. Germline V gene data show CDR1 as SQVTM and CDR2 as ANQGSEA. V was cut by 6 bases and J by 3 bases, with 12 bases left in between. CDR3 residues: CSVAPSGGNTIYF. CDR3 nucleotide sequence: TGCAGCGTGGCCCCCAGCGGTGGAAACACCATATATTTT.

The J gene is TRBJ2-7, the V gene TRBV9; no firm D call. Germline lookup yields CDR1 SGDLS and CDR2 YYNGEE. The CDR3 totals 13 residues. The germline V and J ends were trimmed by 0 bases and 7 bases, with 11 bases remaining between them. Written as DNA, the CDR3 is TGTGCCAGCAGCGTAGATGCCGCCAGGGAGCAGTACTTC. It codes for CASSVDAAREQYF.

This chain links TRBV30 with TRBJ1-1; TRBD1 is a possible D gene (5 bases). The CDR3 is 14 residues long. The ends were cut back, 2 bases at V and 5 bases at J, with 15 bases in the middle. Germline CDR1 and CDR2: GTSNPN and SVGIG (reference sequence). In nucleotides, the CDR3 is TGTGCCTGGAGTCAGCAGGGTGGCGGAACTGAAGCTTTCTTT. Its translation: CAWSQQGGGTEAFF.

In this sample, this clone turned up a few times. This sequence joins TRBV5-6 and TRBJ2-3, with D perhaps TRBD2 (7 bases). CDR3 size: 15 residues. CDR1 is SGHDT and CDR2 is YYEEEE in the germline V gene. The germline V and J ends were trimmed by 2 bases and 3 bases, with 13 bases remaining between them. The chain's CDR3 is CASSFAGEGTDTQYF. For the CDR3, the DNA is TGTGCCAGCAGCTTCGCAGGGGAGGGTACAGATACGCAGTATTTT.

This clone was counted a few times. The chain links TRBV7-8 to TRBJ2-7, with D perhaps TRBD2 (5 bases). Germline values: CDR1 SGHVS, CDR2 FQNEAQ. The CDR3 totals 14 residues. V was cut by 6 bases and J by 4 bases, with 16 bases left in between. Here the CDR3 DNA reads TGTGCCAGCAGGTCTCAAGAGGGCGTTTACGAGCAGTACGTC. The encoded protein is CASRSQEGVYEQYV.

The chain has TRBV5-1 and TRBJ2-7; D is perhaps TRBD1 (6 bases). V lost 7 bases, J lost 3 bases, and 11 bases lay in between. The CDR3 spans 12 residues. Germline V gene data show CDR1 as SGHRS and CDR2 as YFSETQ. The CDR3 nucleotides read TGCGCCAGCCCGGGACATTACTACGAGCAGTACTTC. Encoded protein: CASPGHYYEQYF.

This clone has a handful of counts. This chain's CDR3 is CASSSTTNQPQHF. The CDR3 DNA reads TGTGCCAGCAGCTCAACTACCAATCAGCCCCAGCATTTT. V gene TRBV6-6 combines with J gene TRBJ1-5, with D hard to call. Per the germline V gene, CDR1 is MNHNY and CDR2 is SVGAGI (reference sequence). CDR3 size: 13 residues. Trimming took off 6 bases at V and 3 bases at J, with 9 bases between the two ends.

This clone turned up a few times. The same CDR3 arises from other DNA sequences in this sample as well. V usage is TRBV18 and J usage is TRBJ2-2; TRBD2 might be the D (5 bases). V was shortened by 2 bases and J by 3 bases, with 10 bases between the two germline ends. CDR3 length: 15 residues. CDR1 and CDR2 (germline): KGHSH, LQKENI. This CDR3 is CASSPRTGDTGELFF. In DNA, the CDR3 is TGTGCCAGCTCACCAAGGACTGGGGACACCGGGGAGCTGTTTTTT.

The chain is built from TRBV14 and TRBJ2-3; TRBD2 matches at 8 bases. With 3 bases clipped from V and 4 bases from J, the junction kept 12 bases outside the gene matches. The CDR3 has 17 amino acids. Germline CDR1 is SGHDN and CDR2 is FVKESK. CDR3: CASSQHPGLVFADTQYF. DNA of the CDR3: TGTGCCAGCAGCCAGCACCCGGGACTAGTTTTCGCAGATACGCAGTATTTT.

This chain uses TRBV7-8 with TRBJ2-5; the match to TRBD1 covers 8 bases. Germline V gene data show CDR1 as SGHVS and CDR2 as FQNEAQ. Trimming at V came to 5 bases and at J to 5 bases, leaving 13 bases not matched to a gene. The CDR3 has 16 residues. The CDR3 loop reads CASSARQGMGRETQYF. CDR3 coding DNA: TGTGCCAGCAGCGCGCGACAGGGGATGGGAAGGGAGACCCAGTACTTC. The whole variable domain, filled in from reference TRBV7-8 and TRBJ2-5, reads GAGVSQSPRYKVAKRGQDVALRCDPISGHVSLFWYQQALGQGPEFLTYFQNEAQLDKSGLPSDRFFAERPEGSVSTLKIQRTQQEDSAVYLCASSARQGMGRETQYFGPGTRLLVL.

The table lists this clone with a few counts. The J gene is TRBJ1-3, the V gene TRBV29-1; D is uncertain. The germline V gene has CDR1 SQVTM and CDR2 ANQGSEA. The V end was cut by 5 bases, the J end by 1 base, with 6 bases between. The CDR3 has 12 residues. CDR3 bases: TGCAGCGTTACAGAGTCTGGAAACACCATATATTTT. Protein product: CSVTESGNTIYF.